Below are 14 T cell receptor beta chains sequenced from a single sample in a study of CD8+ T cells in alopecia areata. RNA was extracted and reverse transcribed into cDNA as the sequencing template. Assay: immunoSEQ multiplex PCR; the TCRdb copy retains only in-frame clones and omits some. Here the sample spans roughly 140,000 clones, 51% being singletons. The material was CD4+ T cells sorted from blood, obtained at week 0. These receptors were obtained from a human donor with alopecia areata.

With respect to this clone: This likely reflects a read error, since a far larger clone is one base away. Other DNA sequences in this sample translate to the same CDR3. The gene calls are TRBV6-6 and TRBJ1-1; no reliable D call. The germline V gene has CDR1 MNHNY and CDR2 SVGAGI (reference sequence). CDR3 length: 11 amino acids. The CDR3 coding sequence is TGTGCCAGCAGTTACGGGGTTGGAGCTTTCTTC. Its translation is CASSYGVGAFF.

This clone was seen a few times. The rearrangement links TRBV29-1 to TRBJ2-7; 11 positions agree with TRBD2. CDR1 is SQVTM, CDR2 ANQGSEA, per germline. The CDR3 sequence is 14 residues long. With V trimmed by 4 bases and J by 7 bases, 9 bases remained unmatched. CDR3 loop: CSVGKLAGVTEQYF. Written as DNA, the CDR3 is TGCAGCGTTGGAAAACTAGCGGGAGTTACTGAGCAGTACTTC.

A few counts support this clone. In DNA form, the CDR3 reads TGTGCCAGCAGCTTAGTGGCGGACTATGGCTACACCTTC. Protein: CASSLVADYGYTF. The chain employs TRBV7-2 and TRBJ1-2, with no clear D. The CDR3 is made up of 13 amino acids. CDR1 SGHTA and CDR2 FQGNSA come from the germline V gene. V was cut by 1 base and J by 3 bases, with 6 bases left in between.

The rearrangement joins TRBV30 to TRBJ2-1; D remains unclear. Germline CDR1 GTSNPN, CDR2 SVGIG (reference sequence). V lost 0 bases and J lost 10, with 7 bases in between. This CDR3 spans 11 amino acids. CDR3 residues: CAWSVKFEQFF. Here the CDR3 DNA reads TGTGCCTGGAGTGTAAAGTTCGAGCAGTTCTTC.

In DNA form, the CDR3 reads TGTGCCAGCAGTGGGAACAGCCCTGGAAACACCATATATTTT. Amino acids: CASSGNSPGNTIYF. V gene TRBV6-1 combines with J gene TRBJ1-3; no definite D call. Germline assignment: CDR1 MNHNS and CDR2 SASEGT. Deletions cut 4 bases from V and 2 bases from J, with 9 bases between. There are 14 residues in the CDR3.

V is TRBV29-1 and J is TRBJ2-1; D not certain. CDR3 length equals 12 residues. The V and J ends lost 7 bases and 8 bases respectively, with 15 bases between them. CDR1 and CDR2 from the germline V gene are SQVTM and ANQGSEA. CDR3 nucleotides: TGCAGCGCCGCACTCCTCCTAGATGAGCAGTTCTTC. This encodes CSAALLLDEQFF.

V usage is TRBV29-1 and J usage is TRBJ2-5; D might be TRBD1 or TRBD2, each matching 5 bases. CDR3 size: 17 residues. The V gene lost 0 bases and the J gene lost 6 bases, with 23 bases spanning the gap. Germline values: CDR1 SQVTM, CDR2 ANQGSEA. The chain's CDR3 is CSVEDGTGDGFLKTQYF. CDR3 DNA: TGCAGCGTTGAAGACGGGACGGGCGATGGTTTTTTGAAGACCCAGTACTTC.

The chain couples TRBV30 to TRBJ1-1, with no clear D. V was cut by 2 bases and J by 8 bases, with 12 bases left in between. Germline V gene sequence: CDR1 GTSNPN, CDR2 SVGIG (reference sequence). This CDR3 has 12 amino acids. CDR3 region: CAWSRTGQEAFF. The CDR3, as DNA: TGTGCCTGGAGTCGGACCGGGCAGGAAGCTTTCTTT.

This chain connects TRBV28 to TRBJ2-5, with D unclear. This CDR3 region has 15 residues. Germline loops: CDR1 MDHEN, CDR2 SYDVKM. V was cut by 5 bases and J by 5 bases, with 18 bases left in between. The CDR3 region is CASSPPARRGETQYF. The CDR3 bases are TGTGCCAGCAGTCCCCCGGCCCGTCGCGGTGAGACCCAGTACTTC.

This clone has just a few counts. The rearrangement uses TRBV5-6 and TRBJ2-1; 8 nucleotides line up with TRBD2. CDR1 and CDR2 from the germline V gene are SGHDT and YYEEEE. Losses at the gene ends were 4 bases for V and 10 bases for J; bases not matched to a gene: 13. This CDR3 is 15 amino acids long. CDR3 residues: CASSLRSGLAPEQFF. CDR3 coding DNA: TGTGCCAGCAGCCTCCGATCTGGACTAGCCCCCGAGCAGTTCTTC.

This clone was seen only a few times. J is TRBJ2-5 and V is TRBV29-1; 11 bases map to TRBD2. The germline V gene encodes CDR1 SQVTM and CDR2 ANQGSEA. CDR3 size: 14 residues. Trimming at V came to 6 bases and at J to 3 bases, leaving 6 bases not matched to a gene. The CDR3 here is CSVRPGLAEETQYF. CDR3 nucleotides: TGCAGCGTGCGCCCGGGACTAGCGGAAGAGACCCAGTACTTC.

In its sample, this clone was seen a few times. In nucleotides, the CDR3 is TGTGCCAGCAGTGAATGGGCAGGGCAAGAGACCCAGTACTTC. Translated, it gives CASSEWAGQETQYF. The chain is built from TRBV25-1 and TRBJ2-5, with D possibly matching TRBD1 (5 bases). CDR3 length equals 14 residues. Germline V CDR1 and CDR2: MGHDK, SYGVNS. The V and J ends lost 1 base and 2 bases respectively, with 8 bases between them.

The gene calls are TRBV10-3 and TRBJ2-7; D is uncertain. The CDR3 has 13 amino acids. V was clipped by 10 bases and J by 1 base, with 14 bases between them. Germline CDR1 reads ENHRY; CDR2 reads SYGVKD. The CDR3: CATTPSGSYEQYF. The CDR3 DNA reads as TGTGCCACCACCCCCTCGGGTTCCTACGAGCAGTACTTC.

This clone was found many times. The rearrangement links TRBV28 to TRBJ2-7, with TRBD2 matching 10 bases. Germline assignment: CDR1 MDHEN and CDR2 SYDVKM. With V trimmed by 7 bases and J by 3 bases, 6 bases remained unmatched. The CDR3 consists of 14 residues. In nucleotides, the CDR3 is TGTGCCAGCAACCCTAGCGGGAGTTACTACGAGCAGTACTTC. This gives the protein CASNPSGSYYEQYF.